One and the same sample provided the 8 T cell receptor beta chains below, sequenced in a study of shared clonotypes between healthy human individuals (TCRdb year 2020). Libraries were constructed by the immunoSEQ multiplex PCR assay. Imported from immuneACCESS, the table was reduced by TCRdb to in-frame sequences with V and J called. These copies leave out some clones; in studies compared against another copy, an unresolved V gene accounts for under half, and the cause of the remainder is not known. The sample records over 950,000 clones, 60% to 85% of which are singletons. Jointly, the top ten make up 0.89% of the sample. Input material: memory CD4+ T cells from PBMCs. The sample's cell subset or site, from its label and the paper: CD45RA-negative fraction. The receptors originated from a man between 18 and 35 years old in good health. Some clones in this sample may be carry-over from other donors' samples.

This clone was counted only a few times. The CDR3 nucleotides are TGCAGCGTCCGGGACCCCTTCCGCGCAGATACGCAGTATTTT. It is translated as CSVRDPFRADTQYF. V and J are TRBV29-1 and TRBJ2-3; perhaps D is TRBD1 or TRBD2 (5 bases each). The V gene's germline CDR1 is SQVTM and CDR2 ANQGSEA. V was cut by 6 bases and J by 4 bases, with 17 bases left in between. The CDR3 is 14 amino acids.

CDR3 DNA sequence: TGTGCCATCAGTGAGGGGGTCTCTGGAAACACCATATATTTT. Translating it yields CAISEGVSGNTIYF. V and J are TRBV10-3 and TRBJ1-3; D is ambiguous. Germline CDR1 is ENHRY and CDR2 is SYGVKD. The CDR3 consists of 14 residues. Deletions cut 2 bases from V and 0 bases from J, with 5 bases between.

Concerning this clone itself: At the DNA level, this CDR3 is encoded by other sequences in the same sample as well. V gene TRBV29-1 combines with J gene TRBJ2-2, with 7 nucleotides matching TRBD2. Germline CDR1 SQVTM, CDR2 ANQGSEA. J lost 1 base, V lost 6 bases, and 2 bases had no gene match. This CDR3 region has 13 residues. The CDR3 DNA sequence: TGCAGCGTAGGCGGGAGGAACACCGGGGAGCTGTTTTTT. Translated: CSVGGRNTGELFF.

To note about this clone: Other DNA sequences in this specimen translate into the identical CDR3. V gene TRBV2 combines with J gene TRBJ1-2; TRBD1 matches 11 bases. Germline-derived CDR1 and CDR2 are SNHLY and FYNNEI. V was pared by 4 bases and J by 6 bases, with 7 bases of the junction left unmatched. The length of the CDR3 is 15 residues. Here the CDR3 DNA reads TGTGCCAGCAGTGGGACAGGGGGCGCCGGAGATGGCTACACCTTC. Its protein is CASSGTGGAGDGYTF.

The V and J genes are TRBV7-8 and TRBJ1-1; 10 nucleotides align to TRBD1. V shed 5 bases and J 3 bases; nucleotides not matched to a gene: 12. Germline V gene lookup returns CDR1 SGHVS and CDR2 FQNEAQ. There are 17 residues in the CDR3. The DNA of the CDR3 is TGTGCCAGCAGCACAGCACCGGGACAGGGGAGCTACACTGAAGCTTTCTTT. It encodes CASSTAPGQGSYTEAFF.

This sequence joins TRBV7-3 and TRBJ2-6; no firm D call. The length of the CDR3 is 16 residues. Germline V gene lookup returns CDR1 SGHTA and CDR2 FQGTGA. The V end was cut by 3 bases, the J end by 0 bases, with 9 bases between. CDR3 in amino acids: CASSFTTGSGANVLTF. The CDR3 DNA sequence: TGTGCCAGCAGCTTCACGACGGGCTCTGGGGCCAACGTCCTGACTTTC. The full variable domain, its missing parts supplied by reference TRBV7-3 and TRBJ2-6, is GAGVSQTPSNKVTEKGKYVELRCDPISGHTALYWYRQSLGQGPEFLIYFQGTGAADDSGLPNDRFFAVRPEGSVSTLKIQRTERGDSAVYLCASSFTTGSGANVLTFGAGSRLTVL.

Regarding this clone: Since a much larger clone is just one base distant, this may be a read error. Distinct nucleotide sequences in the sample also encode this CDR3. This chain connects TRBV5-6 to TRBJ2-3; D is possibly TRBD1 or TRBD2 (5 bases each). This CDR3 has 17 residues. The V end lost 3 bases, the J end lost 0 bases, and 17 bases lay between the germline ends. Germline CDR1 is SGHDT and CDR2 is YYEEEE. CDR3 sequence (DNA): TGTGCCAGCAGCTGGACCAGCGGACATGCTAGCACAGATACGCAGTATTTT. Its protein is CASSWTSGHASTDTQYF.

The V and J genes are TRBV23-1 and TRBJ2-7, with D possibly TRBD2 on 6 matching bases. TRBV23-1 qualifies as an ORF whose function is uncertain. The CDR3 is 13 residues long. V shed 11 bases and J shed 7 bases, with 21 bases lying between them. The CDR3, as DNA: TGCGCCCGAACTACACGCCCTGCGGGAGAGCAGTACTTC. It codes for CARTTRPAGEQYF.